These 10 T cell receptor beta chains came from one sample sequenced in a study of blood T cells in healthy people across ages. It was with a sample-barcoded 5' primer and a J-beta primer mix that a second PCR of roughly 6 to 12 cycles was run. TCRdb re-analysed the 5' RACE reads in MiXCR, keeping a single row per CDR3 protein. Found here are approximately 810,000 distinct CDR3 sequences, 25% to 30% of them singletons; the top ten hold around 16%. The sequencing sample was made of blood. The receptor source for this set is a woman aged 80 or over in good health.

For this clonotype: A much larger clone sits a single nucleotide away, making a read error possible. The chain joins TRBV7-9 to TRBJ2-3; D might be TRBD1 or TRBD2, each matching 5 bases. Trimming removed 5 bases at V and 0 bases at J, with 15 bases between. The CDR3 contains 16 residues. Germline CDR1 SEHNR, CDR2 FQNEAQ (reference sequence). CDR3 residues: CASSLNRGTSTDTQYF. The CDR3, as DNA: TGTGCCAGCAGCCTCAACCGGGGCACCAGCACAGATACGCAGTATTTT.

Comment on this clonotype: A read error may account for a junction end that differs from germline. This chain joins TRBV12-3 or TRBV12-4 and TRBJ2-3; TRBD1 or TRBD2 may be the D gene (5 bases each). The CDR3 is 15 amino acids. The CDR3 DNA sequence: TGTGCCAGCAGTATTAGGGGAGTAAGAGCAGATGCGCAGTATTTT. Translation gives CASSIRGVRADAQYF.

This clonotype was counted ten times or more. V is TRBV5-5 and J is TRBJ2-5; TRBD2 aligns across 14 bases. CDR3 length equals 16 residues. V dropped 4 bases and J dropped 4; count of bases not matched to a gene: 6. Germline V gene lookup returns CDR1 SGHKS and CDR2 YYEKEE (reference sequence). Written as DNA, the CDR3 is TGTGCCAGCAGCCTGGGAGGGACTAGCGGGGGAGAGACCCAGTACTTC. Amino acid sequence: CASSLGGTSGGETQYF.

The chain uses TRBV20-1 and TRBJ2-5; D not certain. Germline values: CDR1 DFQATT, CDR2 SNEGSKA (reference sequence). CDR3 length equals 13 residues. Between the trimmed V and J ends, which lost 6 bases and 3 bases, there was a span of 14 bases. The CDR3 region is CSASTWLKETQYF. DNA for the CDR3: TGCAGTGCCAGCACCTGGCTTAAAGAGACCCAGTACTTC.

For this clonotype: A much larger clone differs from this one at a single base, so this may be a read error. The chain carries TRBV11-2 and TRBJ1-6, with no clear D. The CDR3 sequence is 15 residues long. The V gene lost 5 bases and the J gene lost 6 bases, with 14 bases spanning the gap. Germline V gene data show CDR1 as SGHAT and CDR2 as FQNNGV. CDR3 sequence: CASSALLVRNSPLHF. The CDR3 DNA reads TGTGCCAGCAGCGCCTTACTGGTCCGTAATTCACCCCTCCACTTT.

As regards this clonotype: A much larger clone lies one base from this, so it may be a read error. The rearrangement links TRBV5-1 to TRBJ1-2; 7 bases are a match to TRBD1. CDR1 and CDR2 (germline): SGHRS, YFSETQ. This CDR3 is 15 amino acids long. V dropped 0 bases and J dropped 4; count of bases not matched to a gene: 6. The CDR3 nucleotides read TGCGCCAGCAGCTTGGAGGGGGCGAAGGGCTATGGCTACACCTTC. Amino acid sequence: CASSLEGAKGYGYTF.

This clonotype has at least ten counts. The DNA for the CDR3 is TGCAGCGTTAAAAGTGGGTTCTACGAGCAGTACTTC. Protein sequence: CSVKSGFYEQYF. The chain employs TRBV29-1 and TRBJ2-7; D uncertain. V gave up 5 bases and J gave up 3 bases, with 11 bases separating them. CDR3 size: 12 residues. Germline lookup yields CDR1 SQVTM and CDR2 ANQGSEA.

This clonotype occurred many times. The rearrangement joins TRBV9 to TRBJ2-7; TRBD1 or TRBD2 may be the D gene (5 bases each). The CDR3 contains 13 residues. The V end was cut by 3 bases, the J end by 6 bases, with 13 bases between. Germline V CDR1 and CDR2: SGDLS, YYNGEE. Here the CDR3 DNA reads TGTGCCAGCAGCGCCCTGGGGGAAATCGAGCAGTACTTC. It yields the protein CASSALGEIEQYF. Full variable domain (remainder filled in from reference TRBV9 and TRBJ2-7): DSGVTQTPKHLITATGQRVTLRCSPRSGDLSVYWYQQSLDQGLQFLIQYYNGEERAKGNILERFSAQQFPDLHSELNLSSLELGDSALYFCASSALGEIEQYFGPGTRLTVT.

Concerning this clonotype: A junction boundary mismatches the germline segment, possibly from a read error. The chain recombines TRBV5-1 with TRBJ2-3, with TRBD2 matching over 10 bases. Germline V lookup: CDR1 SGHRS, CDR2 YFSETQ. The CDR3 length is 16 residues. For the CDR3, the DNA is TGCGCCAGCAGCTTGGCGGCTAGCGGGAGAACAGATGCGCAGTATTTT. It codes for CASSLAASGRTDAQYF. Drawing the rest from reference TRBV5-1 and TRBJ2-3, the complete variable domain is KAGVTQTPRYLIKTRGQQVTLSCSPISGHRSVSWYQQTPGQGLQFLFEYFSETQRNKGNFPGRFSGRQFSNSRSEMNVSTLELGDSALYLCASSLAASGRTDAQYFGPGTRLTVL.

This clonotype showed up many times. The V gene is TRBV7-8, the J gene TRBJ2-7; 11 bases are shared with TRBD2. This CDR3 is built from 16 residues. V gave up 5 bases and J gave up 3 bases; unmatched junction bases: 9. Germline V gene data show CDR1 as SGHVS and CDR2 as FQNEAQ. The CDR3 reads CASSLGPGLAVYEQYF. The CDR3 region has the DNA TGTGCCAGCAGCCTGGGGCCGGGACTAGCGGTCTACGAGCAGTACTTC.